The clone carrying this TCR beta chain occurred once. This sample is drawn from a study of cytomegalovirus exposure and HLA in healthy donors. Study context: As released early, the data held roughly 85 million unique TCRs from HLA-typed donors.

The CDR3 runs 18 residues. Germline V gene data show CDR1 as SGHRS and CDR2 as YFSETQ. With 7 bases removed from V and 4 bases from J, the gap between germline ends came to 24 bases. 60 Vbeta and 13 Jbeta primers were used in PCR. Here immunoSEQ multiplex PCR was the method, and the copy in TCRdb shows in-frame clones only, minus some. Among approximately 130,000 clones listed, 70% to 80% were seen once. The study sampled nominally healthy donors, though unrecorded immune exposures were likely. The rearrangement uses TRBV5-1 and TRBJ1-6; D is possibly TRBD1 (6 bases). The sequencing sample was made of PBMCs. The source of this sequence is a man aged 25 to 40 in good health and CMV-seronegative. For the CDR3, the DNA is TGCGCCAGCCCACGATCAAACTTAAGGACAGAGTATAATTCACCCCTCCACTTT. Its translation is CASPRSNLRTEYNSPLHF. The full variable domain, rest sourced from reference TRBV5-1 and TRBJ1-6, is KAGVTQTPRYLIKTRGQQVTLSCSPISGHRSVSWYQQTPGQGLQFLFEYFSETQRNKGNFPGRFSGRQFSNSRSEMNVSTLELGDSALYLCASPRSNLRTEYNSPLHFGNGTRLTVT.